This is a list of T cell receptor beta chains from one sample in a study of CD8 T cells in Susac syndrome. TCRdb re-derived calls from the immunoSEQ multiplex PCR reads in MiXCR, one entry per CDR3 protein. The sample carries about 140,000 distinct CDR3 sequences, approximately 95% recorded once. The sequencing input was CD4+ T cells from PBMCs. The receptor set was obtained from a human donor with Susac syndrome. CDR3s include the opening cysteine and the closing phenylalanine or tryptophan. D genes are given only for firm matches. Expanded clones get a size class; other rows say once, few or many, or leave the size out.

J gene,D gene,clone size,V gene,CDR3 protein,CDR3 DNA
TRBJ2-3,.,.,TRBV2,CASMGTSSSTDTQYF,TGTGCCAGCATGGGAACTAGTTCTAGCACAGATACGCAGTATTTT
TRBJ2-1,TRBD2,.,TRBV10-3,CAIRPGLGFF,TGTGCCATCAGACCGGGACTAGGGTTCTTC
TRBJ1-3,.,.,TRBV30,CAWSVTAGNTIYF,TGTGCCTGGAGTGTGACAGCGGGAAACACCATATATTTT
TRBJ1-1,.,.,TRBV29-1,CSVVMGTEAFF,TGCAGCGTTGTGATGGGCACTGAAGCTTTCTTT
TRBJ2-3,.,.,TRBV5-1,CASSLAESTDTQYF,TGCGCCAGCAGTTTAGCGGAGAGCACAGATACGCAGTATTTT
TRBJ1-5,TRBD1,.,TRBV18,CASSRGQALSNQPQHF,TGTGCCAGCTCCCGAGGACAGGCCCTCAGCAATCAGCCCCAGCATTTT
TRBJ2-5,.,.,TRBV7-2,CASSVSSSGAETQYF,TGTGCCAGCAGCGTCTCTAGCAGCGGCGCAGAGACCCAGTACTTC
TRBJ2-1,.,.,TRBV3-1,CASSLVVYEQFF,TGTGCCAGCAGCCTGGTCGTTTATGAGCAGTTCTTC
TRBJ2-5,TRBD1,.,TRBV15,CATSRARGTEETQYF,TGTGCCACCAGCAGAGCCCGAGGGACAGAAGAGACCCAGTACTTC
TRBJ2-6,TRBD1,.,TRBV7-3,CASSLDRAGANVLTF,TGTGCCAGCAGCTTAGACAGGGCTGGGGCCAACGTCCTGACTTTC
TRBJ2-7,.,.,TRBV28,CASSLGNSYEQYF,TGTGCCAGCAGTTTGGGGAACTCCTACGAGCAGTACTTC
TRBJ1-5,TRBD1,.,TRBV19,CAIGTEQYSNQPQHF,TGTGCCATTGGGACAGAACAATATAGCAATCAGCCCCAGCATTTT
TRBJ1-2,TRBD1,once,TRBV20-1,CSATNRGIVRYTF,TGCAGTGCGACAAACAGGGGGATAGTTCGCTACACCTTC
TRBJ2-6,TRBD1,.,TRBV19,CASRAGGGPGANVLTF,TGTGCCAGTAGGGCAGGGGGCGGCCCTGGGGCCAACGTCCTGACTTTC
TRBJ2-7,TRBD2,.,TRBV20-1,CSARDRGLGGGYEQYF,TGCAGTGCTAGAGACAGAGGACTAGGTGGTGGGTACGAGCAGTACTTC
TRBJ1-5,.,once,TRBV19,CASTTRRDNQPQHF,TGTGCCAGTACAACCCGACGGGACAATCAGCCCCAGCATTTT
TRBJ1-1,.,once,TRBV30,CAWSLGAVTEAFF,TGTGCCTGGAGTCTAGGGGCGGTCACTGAAGCTTTCTTT
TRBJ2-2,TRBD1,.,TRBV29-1,CSVSFPGQGTSGELFF,TGCAGCGTCAGCTTCCCGGGACAGGGGACGAGCGGGGAGCTGTTTTTT
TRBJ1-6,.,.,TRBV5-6,CASGRAGSYNSPLHF,TGTGCCAGCGGAAGGGCTGGCTCCTATAATTCACCCCTCCACTTT
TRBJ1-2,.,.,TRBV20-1,CSARDNMQGMGGYTF,TGCAGTGCTAGAGATAATATGCAGGGGATGGGCGGCTACACCTTC
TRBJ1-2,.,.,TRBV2,CASSPSEGYGYTF,TGTGCCAGCAGTCCCTCTGAGGGCTATGGCTACACCTTC
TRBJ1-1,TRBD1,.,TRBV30,CAWKRDRNTEAFF,TGTGCCTGGAAGAGGGACAGGAACACTGAAGCTTTCTTT
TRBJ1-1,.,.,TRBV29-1,CSVGGGGTTEAFF,TGCAGCGTCGGGGGCGGAGGGACCACTGAAGCTTTCTTT
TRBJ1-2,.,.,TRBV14,CASSPQATANYGYTF,TGTGCCAGCAGTCCACAGGCGACAGCTAACTATGGCTACACCTTC
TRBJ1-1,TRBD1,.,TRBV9,CASSGGQGRTEAFF,TGTGCCAGCAGCGGCGGACAGGGGAGGACTGAAGCTTTCTTT
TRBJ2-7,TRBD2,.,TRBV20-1,CSAPTSGDYEQYF,TGCAGTGCTCCGACTAGCGGGGACTACGAGCAGTACTTC
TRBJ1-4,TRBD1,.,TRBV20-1,CSARGDRDEKLFF,TGCAGTGCTAGAGGGGACAGGGATGAAAAACTGTTTTTT
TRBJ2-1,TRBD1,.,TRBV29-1,CSVRQGGDEQFF,TGCAGCGTACGACAGGGGGGCGATGAGCAGTTCTTC
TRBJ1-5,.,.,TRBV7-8,CASSLDYAGANQPQHF,TGTGCCAGCAGCTTAGATTACGCCGGGGCCAATCAGCCCCAGCATTTT